These T cell receptor beta chains were read from a single sample in a study of siplizumab effects on memory and regulatory T cells. Method: immunoSEQ multiplex PCR; TCRdb's copy keeps in-frame clones and lacks some. The sample comprises some 62,000 clones, roughly 85% of which are singletons, and about 0.4% rests with the top ten. Source material: memory CD4+ T cells sorted from blood. These receptors originate from a human donor in good health. Both conserved end residues are part of each CDR3. A D gene is named only where the DNA matches it firmly. Not every row has a clone size; where given, it reads once, few, many or a size class.

d_gene: .
abundance: many
v_gene: TRBV11-1
j_gene: TRBJ2-7
CDR3aa: CASSLGLAETRDRDYEQYF
CDR3nt: TGTGCCAGCAGCTTAGGTTTAGCGGAGACGAGAGACAGGGACTACGAGCAGTACTTC

d_gene: TRBD1
abundance: once
v_gene: TRBV6-5
j_gene: TRBJ1-2
CDR3aa: CASNPGGTPYGYTF
CDR3nt: TGTGCCAGCAACCCAGGGGGCACGCCCTATGGCTACACCTTC

d_gene: .
abundance: .
v_gene: TRBV28
j_gene: TRBJ2-7
CDR3aa: CASSFLAGWQYF
CDR3nt: TGTGCCAGCAGTTTTCTTGCAGGGTGGCAGTACTTC

d_gene: .
abundance: once
v_gene: TRBV6-5
j_gene: TRBJ2-7
CDR3aa: CAISESDRPYEQYF
CDR3nt: TGTGCCATCAGTGAGTCGGACAGACCGTACGAGCAGTACTTC

d_gene: TRBD2
abundance: .
v_gene: TRBV7-2
j_gene: TRBJ2-3
CDR3aa: CASSPRLAGVLTDTQYF
CDR3nt: TGTGCCAGCAGCCCACGACTAGCGGGGGTTCTCACAGATACGCAGTATTTT

d_gene: .
abundance: .
v_gene: TRBV28
j_gene: TRBJ2-3
CDR3aa: CASSLWGRGTDTQYF
CDR3nt: TGTGCCAGCAGTTTATGGGGCAGGGGCACAGATACGCAGTATTTT

d_gene: .
abundance: .
v_gene: TRBV30
j_gene: TRBJ2-7
CDR3aa: CAWSDPVRQKPYEQYF
CDR3nt: TGTGCCTGGAGTGACCCAGTCCGACAGAAGCCCTACGAGCAGTACTTC

d_gene: .
abundance: .
v_gene: TRBV2
j_gene: TRBJ2-5
CDR3aa: CASSGTRQETQYF
CDR3nt: TGTGCCAGCAGTGGGACACGACAAGAGACCCAGTACTTC

d_gene: .
abundance: once
v_gene: TRBV28
j_gene: TRBJ1-2
CDR3aa: CASSFEGGNYGYTF
CDR3nt: TGTGCCAGCAGTTTCGAGGGGGGGAACTATGGCTACACCTTC

d_gene: .
abundance: .
v_gene: TRBV6-1
j_gene: TRBJ1-2
CDR3aa: CASTEARGGGYGYTF
CDR3nt: TGTGCCAGCACTGAAGCCCGGGGAGGGGGCTATGGCTACACCTTC

d_gene: .
abundance: .
v_gene: TRBV5-1
j_gene: TRBJ1-5
CDR3aa: CASSLGHGGNQPQHF
CDR3nt: TGCGCCAGCAGCTTGGGTCACGGAGGCAATCAGCCCCAGCATTTT

d_gene: .
abundance: few
v_gene: TRBV10-2
j_gene: TRBJ2-3
CDR3aa: CASRPADTQYF
CDR3nt: TGCGCCAGCCGTCCGGCAGATACGCAGTATTTT

d_gene: TRBD1
abundance: few
v_gene: TRBV6-5
j_gene: TRBJ1-6
CDR3aa: CASTPAGTANSPLHF
CDR3nt: TGTGCCAGCACACCCGCCGGGACAGCTAATTCACCCCTCCACTTT

d_gene: TRBD1
abundance: .
v_gene: TRBV29-1
j_gene: TRBJ2-7
CDR3aa: CSVEGQGAYEQYF
CDR3nt: TGCAGCGTTGAGGGACAGGGGGCCTACGAGCAGTACTTC

d_gene: TRBD2
abundance: .
v_gene: TRBV5-5
j_gene: TRBJ2-7
CDR3aa: CASSPASGTRNVGEQYF
CDR3nt: TGTGCCAGCAGCCCCGCTAGCGGGACTCGCAATGTAGGAGAGCAGTACTTC

d_gene: .
abundance: .
v_gene: TRBV7-6
j_gene: TRBJ2-1
CDR3aa: CASSLGRNEQFF
CDR3nt: TGTGCCAGCAGCTTAGGGAGGAATGAGCAGTTCTTC

d_gene: .
abundance: .
v_gene: TRBV5-1
j_gene: TRBJ1-2
CDR3aa: CASSLAPSNYGYTF
CDR3nt: TGCGCCAGCAGCTTGGCCCCATCTAACTATGGCTACACCTTC

d_gene: .
abundance: once
v_gene: TRBV20-1
j_gene: TRBJ1-1
CDR3aa: CSARENFKAFF
CDR3nt: TGCAGTGCTAGAGAGAACTTTAAAGCTTTCTTT

d_gene: .
abundance: .
v_gene: TRBV7-9
j_gene: TRBJ2-7
CDR3aa: CASSLDHVRQYF
CDR3nt: TGTGCCAGCAGCTTAGACCATGTCCGGCAGTACTTC

d_gene: .
abundance: .
v_gene: TRBV4-2
j_gene: TRBJ1-2
CDR3aa: CASSQETANYGYTF
CDR3nt: TGTGCCAGCAGCCAAGAGACAGCTAACTATGGCTACACCTTC

d_gene: TRBD2
abundance: .
v_gene: TRBV28
j_gene: TRBJ2-6
CDR3aa: CASRLAGGTGANVLTF
CDR3nt: TGTGCCAGCAGATTAGCGGGGGGGACTGGGGCCAACGTCCTGACTTTC

d_gene: TRBD2
abundance: .
v_gene: TRBV29-1
j_gene: TRBJ2-6
CDR3aa: CSVEERGGLQSRANVLTF
CDR3nt: TGCAGCGTTGAAGAGCGGGGGGGCCTCCAGTCTAGGGCCAACGTCCTGACTTTC

d_gene: TRBD1
abundance: .
v_gene: TRBV29-1
j_gene: TRBJ2-7
CDR3aa: CSVDGGGQGGSYEQYF
CDR3nt: TGCAGCGTTGATGGCGGGGGACAGGGAGGCTCCTACGAGCAGTACTTC

d_gene: .
abundance: .
v_gene: TRBV4-3
j_gene: TRBJ1-4
CDR3aa: CASSPGLGVSNEKLFF
CDR3nt: TGCGCCAGCAGCCCGGGGCTAGGAGTGTCTAATGAAAAACTGTTTTTT

d_gene: .
abundance: .
v_gene: TRBV27
j_gene: TRBJ1-4
CDR3aa: CASAGAGKKLFF
CDR3nt: TGTGCCAGCGCCGGGGCAGGGAAAAAACTGTTTTTT

d_gene: .
abundance: once
v_gene: TRBV6-6
j_gene: TRBJ2-2
CDR3aa: CASCDRPENTGELFF
CDR3nt: TGTGCCAGTTGTGACAGGCCCGAGAACACCGGGGAGCTGTTTTTT

d_gene: .
abundance: .
v_gene: TRBV11-3
j_gene: TRBJ2-1
CDR3aa: CASSRTANEQFF
CDR3nt: TGTGCCAGCAGCCGGACAGCCAATGAGCAGTTCTTC

d_gene: .
abundance: few
v_gene: TRBV28
j_gene: TRBJ1-2
CDR3aa: CASSFGGMPGYTF
CDR3nt: TGTGCCAGCAGTTTCGGGGGGATGCCTGGCTACACCTTC

d_gene: TRBD2
abundance: .
v_gene: TRBV9
j_gene: TRBJ2-1
CDR3aa: CASSFRTSGGASYNEQFF
CDR3nt: TGTGCCAGCAGCTTCCGGACTAGCGGGGGGGCCTCCTACAATGAGCAGTTCTTC

d_gene: .
abundance: .
v_gene: TRBV5-1
j_gene: TRBJ1-1
CDR3aa: CASSFPGALKAFF
CDR3nt: TGCGCCAGCAGCTTCCCAGGGGCCCTAAAAGCTTTCTTT

d_gene: .
abundance: .
v_gene: TRBV19
j_gene: TRBJ2-7
CDR3aa: CASSVGKAYEQYF
CDR3nt: TGTGCCAGTAGCGTTGGCAAGGCCTACGAGCAGTACTTC

d_gene: TRBD1
abundance: .
v_gene: TRBV10-3
j_gene: TRBJ1-5
CDR3aa: CAIRGGQGRGQPQHF
CDR3nt: TGTGCCATCCGGGGGGGACAGGGCCGGGGTCAGCCCCAGCATTTT

d_gene: TRBD1
abundance: .
v_gene: TRBV12-5
j_gene: TRBJ2-7
CDR3aa: CASVGTGDYEQYF
CDR3nt: TGTGCTAGTGTTGGGACAGGGGACTACGAGCAGTACTTC

d_gene: .
abundance: .
v_gene: TRBV5-1
j_gene: TRBJ1-2
CDR3aa: CASSFDSNYGYTF
CDR3nt: TGCGCCAGCAGTTTCGATTCTAACTATGGCTACACCTTC

d_gene: .
abundance: .
v_gene: TRBV7-3
j_gene: TRBJ2-3
CDR3aa: CASSFGRIDTDTQYF
CDR3nt: TGTGCCAGCAGCTTCGGTAGGATAGACACAGATACGCAGTATTTT

d_gene: .
abundance: .
v_gene: TRBV4-1
j_gene: TRBJ2-3
CDR3aa: CASSQVGARTDTQYF
CDR3nt: TGCGCCAGCAGCCAAGTTGGGGCTCGCACAGATACGCAGTATTTT

d_gene: TRBD2
abundance: .
v_gene: TRBV11-2
j_gene: TRBJ2-2
CDR3aa: CASEGTSGLGGELFF
CDR3nt: TGTGCCTCGGAAGGGACTAGCGGGTTAGGGGGGGAGCTGTTTTTT

d_gene: TRBD1
abundance: .
v_gene: TRBV28
j_gene: TRBJ2-7
CDR3aa: CASSLPGGYEQYF
CDR3nt: TGTGCCAGCAGTTTACCAGGGGGCTACGAGCAGTACTTC

d_gene: TRBD2
abundance: .
v_gene: TRBV19
j_gene: TRBJ2-5
CDR3aa: CASSRLAGTQETQYF
CDR3nt: TGTGCCAGTAGTAGGCTAGCGGGGACCCAAGAGACCCAGTACTTC

d_gene: TRBD1
abundance: .
v_gene: TRBV11-2
j_gene: TRBJ1-3
CDR3aa: CASSLILGQERRSGNTIYF
CDR3nt: TGTGCCAGCAGCTTAATATTAGGACAGGAGCGCCGCTCTGGAAACACCATATATTTT

d_gene: .
abundance: .
v_gene: TRBV19
j_gene: TRBJ2-2
CDR3aa: CASIGASGTGELFF
CDR3nt: TGTGCCAGTATAGGTGCCTCGGGGACCGGGGAGCTGTTTTTT

d_gene: .
abundance: .
v_gene: TRBV4-2
j_gene: TRBJ1-3
CDR3aa: CASSQVSRAKENTIYF
CDR3nt: TGTGCCAGCAGCCAAGTGTCCAGGGCCAAGGAGAACACCATATATTTT

d_gene: TRBD2
abundance: .
v_gene: TRBV19
j_gene: TRBJ2-3
CDR3aa: CASSPGLAGTQGDTQYF
CDR3nt: TGTGCCAGTAGTCCAGGACTAGCGGGGACCCAGGGAGATACGCAGTATTTT

d_gene: .
abundance: .
v_gene: TRBV18
j_gene: TRBJ2-7
CDR3aa: CASSQGYPYEQYF
CDR3nt: TGTGCCAGCTCACAGGGGTACCCCTACGAGCAGTACTTC

d_gene: TRBD2
abundance: once
v_gene: TRBV11-3
j_gene: TRBJ2-1
CDR3aa: CASSLDLSGEEQFF
CDR3nt: TGTGCCAGCAGCTTAGATCTGAGCGGGGAGGAGCAGTTCTTC

d_gene: TRBD2
abundance: .
v_gene: TRBV4-1
j_gene: TRBJ2-3
CDR3aa: CASSQAGGPTDTQYF
CDR3nt: TGCGCCAGCAGCCAAGCGGGGGGGCCGACAGATACGCAGTATTTT

d_gene: .
abundance: .
v_gene: TRBV6-6
j_gene: TRBJ1-1
CDR3aa: CASSYSDRNTEAFF
CDR3nt: TGTGCCAGCAGTTACTCTGACAGGAACACTGAAGCTTTCTTT

d_gene: TRBD2
abundance: .
v_gene: TRBV10-3
j_gene: TRBJ2-3
CDR3aa: CAILAGGTDTQYF
CDR3nt: TGTGCCATTCTAGCGGGGGGAACAGATACGCAGTATTTT

d_gene: .
abundance: .
v_gene: TRBV6-6
j_gene: TRBJ2-1
CDR3aa: CASSYRRGNEQFF
CDR3nt: TGTGCCAGCAGTTACCGCAGGGGCAATGAGCAGTTCTTC

d_gene: .
abundance: .
v_gene: TRBV20-1
j_gene: TRBJ1-2
CDR3aa: CSADRIFGYTF
CDR3nt: TGCAGTGCCGACAGAATATTCGGCTACACCTTC

d_gene: TRBD1
abundance: .
v_gene: TRBV9
j_gene: TRBJ2-1
CDR3aa: CASSLSQGNEQFF
CDR3nt: TGTGCCAGCAGCCTATCACAGGGGAATGAGCAGTTCTTC

d_gene: .
abundance: .
v_gene: TRBV7-2
j_gene: TRBJ2-3
CDR3aa: CASSLAVHTDTQYF
CDR3nt: TGTGCCAGCAGCTTGGCTGTGCACACAGATACGCAGTATTTT

d_gene: .
abundance: .
v_gene: TRBV5-1
j_gene: TRBJ1-1
CDR3aa: CASSLQGQMNTEAFF
CDR3nt: TGCGCCAGCAGCTTGCAAGGACAGATGAACACTGAAGCTTTCTTT

d_gene: TRBD1
abundance: .
v_gene: TRBV7-9
j_gene: TRBJ1-5
CDR3aa: CASSSDTTGGNQPQHF
CDR3nt: TGTGCCAGCAGCTCGGATACGACAGGGGGTAATCAGCCCCAGCATTTT

d_gene: TRBD2
abundance: .
v_gene: TRBV5-4
j_gene: TRBJ2-5
CDR3aa: CASTGGSGETQYF
CDR3nt: TGTGCCAGCACGGGAGGGAGCGGTGAGACCCAGTACTTC

d_gene: TRBD1
abundance: .
v_gene: TRBV6-5
j_gene: TRBJ2-7
CDR3aa: CASSYSNRGSYEQYF
CDR3nt: TGTGCCAGCAGTTACTCGAACAGGGGGAGTTACGAGCAGTACTTC

d_gene: TRBD1
abundance: .
v_gene: TRBV29-1
j_gene: TRBJ1-1
CDR3aa: CSVAQQGAFEAFF
CDR3nt: TGCAGCGTCGCACAACAGGGGGCCTTTGAAGCTTTCTTT